The T cell receptor beta chain under discussion was sequenced for a study of T cell repertoires in cytomegalovirus infection (dated by TCRdb to about 2019). With regard to the full study: Because public TCR beta signatures pointed to carriage of CMV infection together with the matching HLA type, the HLA type of each donor mattered for the analysis.

On the study overall, not on this receptor specifically: In both this cohort and an independent cohort of 352 donors, the cumulative frequency of public TCR beta family members distinguished carriers of CMV infection plus the relevant HLA type. The ex vivo response was dominated by HLA-C-restricted CMV-specific TCR beta clonotypes, and the single most frequent clonotype in two of eight donors was supplied by these HLA-C-restricted clonotypes.

CDR1 is given as MNHEY and CDR2 as SVGEGT, both from the germline V gene. The CDR3 covers 14 residues, taking in both the cysteine and the phenylalanine. Here the CDR3 DNA is all that survives: 42 bases in frame from base 1. V is clipped by 10 bases and J by 7 bases, and the sequence between their germline boundaries is 20 bases long. These reads were obtained on an Illumina HiSeq 1500. TCRdb trimmed the raw reads at Q25, called clones with MiXCR and kept productive beta chains. Under each unique CDR3 protein, matching rows form one entry showing the most common genes and DNA. In all, the sample holds about 230,000 distinct CDR3 sequences, and around 6.6% of those were seen once. The top ten clones comprise less than 7.5% of the sample. Details on this clonotype: The specificity of this receptor is unknown. Base qualities are missing; no much larger clone stands one base away.

The sequence is built from TRBV6-2 or TRBV6-3 and TRBJ1-5, with a tentative D gene TRBD1 over 6 matching bases. Sample: PBMCs. The clonotype originates from a human donor in good health (CMV status not recorded). Some clones in this sample may be carry-over from other donors' samples. The sequenced DNA: TGTGCCACTGGAGGACTAACGGGGGCCCAGCCCCAGCATTTT. Translated, this gives CATGGLTGAQPQHF.